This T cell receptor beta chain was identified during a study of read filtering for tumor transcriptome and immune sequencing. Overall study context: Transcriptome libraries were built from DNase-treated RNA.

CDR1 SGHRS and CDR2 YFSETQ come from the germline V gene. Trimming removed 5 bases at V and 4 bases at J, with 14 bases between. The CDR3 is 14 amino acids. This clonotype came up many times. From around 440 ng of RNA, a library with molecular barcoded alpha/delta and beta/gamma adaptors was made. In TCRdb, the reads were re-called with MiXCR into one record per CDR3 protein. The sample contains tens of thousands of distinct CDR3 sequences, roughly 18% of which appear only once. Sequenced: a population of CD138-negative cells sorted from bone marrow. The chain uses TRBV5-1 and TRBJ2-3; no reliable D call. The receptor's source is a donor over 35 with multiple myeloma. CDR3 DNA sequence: TGCGCCAGCAGGATTCATGGGCTTGCAGATACGCAGTATTTT. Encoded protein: CASRIHGLADTQYF. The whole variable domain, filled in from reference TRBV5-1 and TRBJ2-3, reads KAGVTQTPRYLIKTRGQQVTLSCSPISGHRSVSWYQQTPGQGLQFLFEYFSETQRNKGNFPGRFSGRQFSNSRSEMNVSTLELGDSALYLCASRIHGLADTQYFGPGTRLTVL.